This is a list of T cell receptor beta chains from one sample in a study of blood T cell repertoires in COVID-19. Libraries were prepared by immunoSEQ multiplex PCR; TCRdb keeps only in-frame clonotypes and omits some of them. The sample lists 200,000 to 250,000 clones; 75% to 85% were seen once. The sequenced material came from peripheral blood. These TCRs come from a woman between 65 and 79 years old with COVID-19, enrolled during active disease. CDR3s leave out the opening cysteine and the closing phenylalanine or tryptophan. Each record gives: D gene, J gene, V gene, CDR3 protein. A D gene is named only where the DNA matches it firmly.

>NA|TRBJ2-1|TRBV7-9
ASSFYRDSYNEQF
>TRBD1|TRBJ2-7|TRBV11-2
ASSLTGTGLYEQY
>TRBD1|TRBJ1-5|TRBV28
ASSSGGAVQPQH
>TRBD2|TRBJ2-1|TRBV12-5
ASGLGSGRNNDEQF
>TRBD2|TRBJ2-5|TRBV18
ASSPLAGARETQY
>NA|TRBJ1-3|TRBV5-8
ASSSGIYSGNTIY
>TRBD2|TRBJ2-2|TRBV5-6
ASSFLAREGTGELF
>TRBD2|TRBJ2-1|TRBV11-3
ASSLELAGSYNEQF
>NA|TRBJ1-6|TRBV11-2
ASSLLWSDSPLH
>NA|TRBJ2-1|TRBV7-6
ASSLGGGEQF
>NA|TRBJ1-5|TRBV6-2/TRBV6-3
ASSFHPGSVLNQPQH
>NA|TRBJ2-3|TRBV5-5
ASRAAGRTDTQY
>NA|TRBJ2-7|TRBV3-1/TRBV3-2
ASSQLSSYEQY
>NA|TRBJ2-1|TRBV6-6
ASSPLVSGQF
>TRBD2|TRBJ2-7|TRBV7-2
ASSAGTSGSRSYEQY
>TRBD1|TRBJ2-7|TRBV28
ASTRTGGDSYEQY
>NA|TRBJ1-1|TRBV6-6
ASTGNTEAF
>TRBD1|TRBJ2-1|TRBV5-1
ASSTTDRDNEQF
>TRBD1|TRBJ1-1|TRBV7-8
ASSLTGGIGTEAF
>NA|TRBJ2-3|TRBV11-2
ASSPGTRWFTDTQY
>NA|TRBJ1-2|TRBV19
ASSIDVARYGYT
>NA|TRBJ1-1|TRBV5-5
ASSPDWDTEAF
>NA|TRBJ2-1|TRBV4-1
ASSQSGFDEQF
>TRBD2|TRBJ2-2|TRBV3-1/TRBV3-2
ASSQAGGFYTGELF
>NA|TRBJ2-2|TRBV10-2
ASSTSLYFGELF
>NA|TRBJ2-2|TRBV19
ASSNQGFAGELF
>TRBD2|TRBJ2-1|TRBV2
ASNRLAGGSVGEQF